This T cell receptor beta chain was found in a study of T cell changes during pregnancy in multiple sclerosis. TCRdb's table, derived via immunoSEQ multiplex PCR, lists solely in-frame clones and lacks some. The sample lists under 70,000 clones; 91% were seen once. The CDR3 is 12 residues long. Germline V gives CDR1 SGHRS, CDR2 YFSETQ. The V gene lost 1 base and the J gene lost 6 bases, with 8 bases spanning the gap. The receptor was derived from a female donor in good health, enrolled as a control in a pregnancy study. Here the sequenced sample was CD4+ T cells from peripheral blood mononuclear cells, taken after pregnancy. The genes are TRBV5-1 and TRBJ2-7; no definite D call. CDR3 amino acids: CASSLPMSEQYF. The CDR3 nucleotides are TGCGCCAGCAGCTTGCCCATGAGCGAGCAGTACTTC.